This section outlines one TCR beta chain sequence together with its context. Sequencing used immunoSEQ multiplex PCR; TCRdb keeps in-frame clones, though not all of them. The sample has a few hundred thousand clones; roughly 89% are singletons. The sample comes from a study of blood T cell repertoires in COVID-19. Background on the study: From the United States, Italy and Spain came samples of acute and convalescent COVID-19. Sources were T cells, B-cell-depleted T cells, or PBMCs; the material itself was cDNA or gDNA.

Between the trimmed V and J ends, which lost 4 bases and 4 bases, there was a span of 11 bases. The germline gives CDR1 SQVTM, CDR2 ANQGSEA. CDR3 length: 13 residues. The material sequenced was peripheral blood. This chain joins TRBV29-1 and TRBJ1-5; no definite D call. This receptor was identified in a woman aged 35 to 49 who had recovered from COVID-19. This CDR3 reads CSVAGTANQPQHF. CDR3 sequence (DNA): TGCAGCGTTGCAGGCACGGCTAATCAGCCCCAGCATTTT. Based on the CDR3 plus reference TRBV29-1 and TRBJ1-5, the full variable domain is SAVISQKPSRDICQRGTSLTIQCQVDSQVTMMFWYRQQPGQSLTLIATANQGSEATYESGFVIDKFPISRPNLTFSTLTVSNMSPEDSSIYLCSVAGTANQPQHFGDGTRLSIL.